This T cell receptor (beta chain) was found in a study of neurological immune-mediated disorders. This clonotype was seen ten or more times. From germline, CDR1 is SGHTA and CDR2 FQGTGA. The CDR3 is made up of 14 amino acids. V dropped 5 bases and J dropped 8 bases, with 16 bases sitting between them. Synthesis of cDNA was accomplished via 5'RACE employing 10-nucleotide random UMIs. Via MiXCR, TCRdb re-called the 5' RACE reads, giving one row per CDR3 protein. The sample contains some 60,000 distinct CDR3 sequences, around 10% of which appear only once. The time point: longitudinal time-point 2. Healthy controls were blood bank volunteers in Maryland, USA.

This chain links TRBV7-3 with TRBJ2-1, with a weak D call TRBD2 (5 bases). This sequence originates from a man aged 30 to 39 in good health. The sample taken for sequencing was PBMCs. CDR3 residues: CASSQMGSADEQFF. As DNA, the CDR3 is TGTGCCAGCAGCCAAATGGGGAGCGCGGATGAGCAGTTCTTC.